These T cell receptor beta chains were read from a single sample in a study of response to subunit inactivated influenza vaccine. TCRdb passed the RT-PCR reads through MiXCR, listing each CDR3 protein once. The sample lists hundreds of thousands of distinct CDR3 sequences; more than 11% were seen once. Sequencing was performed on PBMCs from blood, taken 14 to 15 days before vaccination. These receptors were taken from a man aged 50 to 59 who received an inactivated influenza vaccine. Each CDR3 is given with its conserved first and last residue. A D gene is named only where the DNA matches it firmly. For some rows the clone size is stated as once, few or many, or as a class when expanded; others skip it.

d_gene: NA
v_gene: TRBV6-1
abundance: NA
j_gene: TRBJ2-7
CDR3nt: TGTGCCAGCACCTTGTTGCGGGGAACGTCCGAGCAGTACTTC
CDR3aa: CASTLLRGTSEQYF

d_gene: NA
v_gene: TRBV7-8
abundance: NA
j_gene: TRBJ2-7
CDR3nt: TGTGCCAGCAGCGTCCACCAGGGGTACGAGCAGTACTTC
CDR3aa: CASSVHQGYEQYF

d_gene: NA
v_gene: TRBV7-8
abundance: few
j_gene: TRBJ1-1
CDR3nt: TGTGCCAGCAGCTCGGCAATCCTGAACACTGAAGCTTTCTTT
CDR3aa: CASSSAILNTEAFF

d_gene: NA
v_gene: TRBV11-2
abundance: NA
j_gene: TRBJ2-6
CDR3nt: TGTGCCAGCAGCTTAGTGGGGATACAGGGGGGGAGCCCCTCTGGGGCCAACGTCCTGACTTTC
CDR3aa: CASSLVGIQGGSPSGANVLTF

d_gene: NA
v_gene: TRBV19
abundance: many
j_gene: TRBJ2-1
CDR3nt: TGTGCCAGTAGTATGGGGTGGGGAAACTACAATGAGCAGTTCTTC
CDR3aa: CASSMGWGNYNEQFF

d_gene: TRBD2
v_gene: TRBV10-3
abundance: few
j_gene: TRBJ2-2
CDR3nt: TGTGCCATCAGGGGACTAGCTGCCGGGGAGCTGTTTTTT
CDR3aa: CAIRGLAAGELFF

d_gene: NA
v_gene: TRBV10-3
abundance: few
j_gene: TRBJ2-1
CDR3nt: TGTGCCATCAGTGAAGAAAGCAACAATGAGCAGTTCTTC
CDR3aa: CAISEESNNEQFF

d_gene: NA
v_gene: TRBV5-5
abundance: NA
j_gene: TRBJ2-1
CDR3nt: TGTGCCAGCAGCTTGGCGGTCAGGAGCTCCTACAATGAGCAGTTCTTC
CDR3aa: CASSLAVRSSYNEQFF

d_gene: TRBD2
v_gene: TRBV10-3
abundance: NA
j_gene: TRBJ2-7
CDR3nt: TGTGCCACCCGACTAGCGAACGAGCAGTACTTC
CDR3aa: CATRLANEQYF

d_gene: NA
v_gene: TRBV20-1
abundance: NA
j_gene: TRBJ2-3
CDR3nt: TGCAGTGTCCCGATTGACGGCAGCACAGATACGCAGTATTTT
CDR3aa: CSVPIDGSTDTQYF

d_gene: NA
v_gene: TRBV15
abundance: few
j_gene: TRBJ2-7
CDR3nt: TGTGCCACCAGCGTACTCTCTAGGGGCGAGCAGTACTTC
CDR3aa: CATSVLSRGEQYF

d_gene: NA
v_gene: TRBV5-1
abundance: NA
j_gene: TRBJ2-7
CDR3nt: TGCGCCAGCAGCCAAGGGGACGGGGGCTCCTACGAGCAGTACTTC
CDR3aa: CASSQGDGGSYEQYF

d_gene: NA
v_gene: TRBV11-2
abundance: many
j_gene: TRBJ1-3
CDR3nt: TGTGCCAGCAGCCAAGGGACACGGCAGCTATTGGCTGGAAACACCATATATTTT
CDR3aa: CASSQGTRQLLAGNTIYF

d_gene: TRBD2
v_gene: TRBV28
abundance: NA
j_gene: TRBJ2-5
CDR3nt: TGTGCCAGCAGTTTAAGCGGGGCAGGGTTTCAAGAGACCCAGTACTTC
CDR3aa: CASSLSGAGFQETQYF

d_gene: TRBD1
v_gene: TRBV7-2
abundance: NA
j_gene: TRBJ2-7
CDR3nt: TGTGCCAGCAGCTTAGCTGGGACAGGGATCTACTACGAGCAGTACTTC
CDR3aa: CASSLAGTGIYYEQYF

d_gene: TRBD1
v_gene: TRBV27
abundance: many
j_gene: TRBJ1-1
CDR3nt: TGTGCCAGCAGTCCAATCCCAGGGGGATCATATGACACTGAAGCTTTCTTT
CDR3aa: CASSPIPGGSYDTEAFF

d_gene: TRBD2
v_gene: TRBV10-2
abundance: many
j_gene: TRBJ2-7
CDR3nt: TGCGCCAGCCGGTCTAGCGGCGTCTCCTACGAGCAGTACTTC
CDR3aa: CASRSSGVSYEQYF

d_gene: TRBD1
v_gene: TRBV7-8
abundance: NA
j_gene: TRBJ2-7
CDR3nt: TGTGCCAGCAGCTTAGCCCACAGGGGTAACTACGAGCAGTACTTC
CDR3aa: CASSLAHRGNYEQYF

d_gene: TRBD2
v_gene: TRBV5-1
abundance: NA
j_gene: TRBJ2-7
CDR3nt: TGCGCCAGCAGCGCCCTACTAGCGGGAGCGGGTGAGCAGTACTTC
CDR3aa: CASSALLAGAGEQYF

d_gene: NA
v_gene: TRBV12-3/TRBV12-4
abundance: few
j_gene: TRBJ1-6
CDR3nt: TGTGCCAGCAGTGGGAGGAGGTTAAATCATTCACCCCTCCACTTT
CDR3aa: CASSGRRLNHSPLHF

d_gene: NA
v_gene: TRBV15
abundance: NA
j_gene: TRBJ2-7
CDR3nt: TGTGCCACCAGCAGAGATAGCGACACGAGCTCCTACGAGCAGTACTTC
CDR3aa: CATSRDSDTSSYEQYF

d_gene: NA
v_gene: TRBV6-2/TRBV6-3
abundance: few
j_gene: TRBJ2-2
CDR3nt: TGTGCCAGCAGATCTCAACCAGCCGGTCTTTCCGAGGTGTTTTTT
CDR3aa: CASRSQPAGLSEVFF

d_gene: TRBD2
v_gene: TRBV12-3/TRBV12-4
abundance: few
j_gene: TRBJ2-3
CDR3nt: TGTGCCAGCAGCCCTACGACTAGCAGAAATACGCAGTATTTT
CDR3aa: CASSPTTSRNTQYF

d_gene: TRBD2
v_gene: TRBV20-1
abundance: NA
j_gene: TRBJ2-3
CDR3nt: TGCAGTGCTAGAAACCTAGCGGGATTTCCAGATACGCAGTATTTT
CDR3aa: CSARNLAGFPDTQYF

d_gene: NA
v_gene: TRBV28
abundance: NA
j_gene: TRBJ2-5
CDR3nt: TGTGCCAGCAGTCCCCGGACCTGGCGGGAGACCCAGTACTTC
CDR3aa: CASSPRTWRETQYF

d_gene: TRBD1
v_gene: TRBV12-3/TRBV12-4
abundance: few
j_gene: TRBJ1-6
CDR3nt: TGTGCCAGCAGAGGGGACAGGGGAATCGGGAATTCACCCCTCCACTTT
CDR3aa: CASRGDRGIGNSPLHF

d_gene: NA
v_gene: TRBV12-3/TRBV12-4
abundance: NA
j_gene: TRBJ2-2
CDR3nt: TGTGCCAGCAGGGGACTCCGGACCGGGGAGCTGTTTTTT
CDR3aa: CASRGLRTGELFF

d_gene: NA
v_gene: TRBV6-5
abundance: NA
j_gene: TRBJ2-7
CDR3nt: TGTGCCAGCAGGGGGACAGCGGGCGAGCAGTACTTC
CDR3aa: CASRGTAGEQYF

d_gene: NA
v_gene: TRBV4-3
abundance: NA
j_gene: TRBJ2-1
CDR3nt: TGCGCCAGCAGCCAAGATGAGCGGTACAATGAGCAGTTCTTC
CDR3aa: CASSQDERYNEQFF

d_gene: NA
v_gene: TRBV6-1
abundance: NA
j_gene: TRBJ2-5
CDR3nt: TGTGCCAGCAGACACGGGGGTCGCAGGGCCCAAGAGACCCAGTACTTC
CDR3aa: CASRHGGRRAQETQYF

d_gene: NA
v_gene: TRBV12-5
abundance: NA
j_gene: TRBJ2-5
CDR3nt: TGTGCTAGTGCCGAAGACAGCCAAGAGACCCAGTACTTC
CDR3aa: CASAEDSQETQYF

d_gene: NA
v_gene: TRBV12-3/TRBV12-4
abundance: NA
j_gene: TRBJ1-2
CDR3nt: TGTGCCAGCAGTTTAAGGCGTGGCTACACCTTC
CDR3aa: CASSLRRGYTF

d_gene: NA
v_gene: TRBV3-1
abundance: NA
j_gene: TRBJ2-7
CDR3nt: TGTGCCATCAGCCAAGCCTGGAGAAACACCTACGAGCAGTACTTC
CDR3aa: CAISQAWRNTYEQYF

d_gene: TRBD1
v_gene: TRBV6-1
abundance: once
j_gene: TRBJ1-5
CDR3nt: TGTGCCAGCAGTAGAGAGGACAGGGGGCTTCAGCCCCAGCATTTT
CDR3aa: CASSREDRGLQPQHF

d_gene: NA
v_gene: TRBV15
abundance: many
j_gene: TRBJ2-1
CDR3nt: TGTGCCACCAGTTATAGGTTTGAGCAGTTCTTC
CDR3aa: CATSYRFEQFF

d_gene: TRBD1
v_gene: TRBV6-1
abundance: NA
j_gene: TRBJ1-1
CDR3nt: TGTGCCAGCAGTGATTCAGGGCAGGGGGCGAAAACTGAAGCTTTCTTT
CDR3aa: CASSDSGQGAKTEAFF

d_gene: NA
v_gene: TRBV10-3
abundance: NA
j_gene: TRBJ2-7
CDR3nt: TGTGCCATCAGTGAGGTAGACAGTCCGACCTACGAGCAGTACTTC
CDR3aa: CAISEVDSPTYEQYF

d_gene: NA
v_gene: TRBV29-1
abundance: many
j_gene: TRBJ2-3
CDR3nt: TGCAGCGTTGAAGGACCGGGGGCCCGCACAGATACGCAGTATTTT
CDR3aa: CSVEGPGARTDTQYF

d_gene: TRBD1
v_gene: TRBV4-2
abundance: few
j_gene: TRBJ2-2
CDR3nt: TGTGCCAGCAGCCAAGCCAGGGGGCGCGCCGGGGAGCTGTTTTTT
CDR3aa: CASSQARGRAGELFF

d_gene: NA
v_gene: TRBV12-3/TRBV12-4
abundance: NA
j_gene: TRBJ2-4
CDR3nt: TGTGCCAGCAGTTTCGAGGGTTGGGGGACATCCAAAAACATTCAGTACTTC
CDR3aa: CASSFEGWGTSKNIQYF